Each of the 3 T cell receptor beta chains below was sequenced from the same sample in a study of tumor and adjacent non-tumor tissue in lung cancer. Three rounds of nested PCR, following a modified ARM-PCR protocol, produced the TCRbeta library. From the multiplex PCR reads, TCRdb called clonotypes with MiXCR, one entry per CDR3 protein. Of some 120,000 distinct CDR3 sequences listed, approximately 66% are singletons. No cell sorting was done before RNA was extracted from the tissue. Source material: lung tumor tissue. Source of these receptors: a man aged 25-45 years with non-small cell lung cancer.

This clonotype showed up just a few times. The chain is built from TRBV5-6 and TRBJ2-6; D is tentatively TRBD1 or TRBD2 (6 bases each). V was pared by 6 bases and J by 0 bases, with 19 bases between. The CDR3 extends over 18 amino acids. Germline V gene data show CDR1 as SGHDT and CDR2 as YYEEEE. The CDR3, as DNA: TGTGCCAGCATCCGCGTCGGGGGCGAAGGCTCTGGGGCCAACGTCCTGACTTTC. Residues: CASIRVGGEGSGANVLTF.

For this clonotype: The junction and the germline gene differ at one end; a read error may be behind it. V usage is TRBV4-1 and J usage is TRBJ2-7; D perhaps matches TRBD2 (5 bases). CDR1 MGHRA and CDR2 YSYEKL come from the germline V gene. CDR3 length equals 16 residues. CDR3 region: CASSQDEMGATYEQYF. For the CDR3, the DNA is TGCGCCAGCAGCCAAGATGAGATGGGAGCTACGTACGAGCAGTATTTC.

With regard to this clonotype: This likely comes from a read error, as the CDR3 has no conserved phenylalanine or tryptophan at its end. The chain links TRBV10-3 to TRBJ1-2; D is ambiguous. CDR1 ENHRY and CDR2 SYGVKD come from the germline V gene. The CDR3 has 13 amino acids. CDR3 nucleotide sequence: TGTGCCATCTGTGAGAGGCAGAACTATGGCTACACCCTC. The encoded protein is CAICERQNYGYTL.